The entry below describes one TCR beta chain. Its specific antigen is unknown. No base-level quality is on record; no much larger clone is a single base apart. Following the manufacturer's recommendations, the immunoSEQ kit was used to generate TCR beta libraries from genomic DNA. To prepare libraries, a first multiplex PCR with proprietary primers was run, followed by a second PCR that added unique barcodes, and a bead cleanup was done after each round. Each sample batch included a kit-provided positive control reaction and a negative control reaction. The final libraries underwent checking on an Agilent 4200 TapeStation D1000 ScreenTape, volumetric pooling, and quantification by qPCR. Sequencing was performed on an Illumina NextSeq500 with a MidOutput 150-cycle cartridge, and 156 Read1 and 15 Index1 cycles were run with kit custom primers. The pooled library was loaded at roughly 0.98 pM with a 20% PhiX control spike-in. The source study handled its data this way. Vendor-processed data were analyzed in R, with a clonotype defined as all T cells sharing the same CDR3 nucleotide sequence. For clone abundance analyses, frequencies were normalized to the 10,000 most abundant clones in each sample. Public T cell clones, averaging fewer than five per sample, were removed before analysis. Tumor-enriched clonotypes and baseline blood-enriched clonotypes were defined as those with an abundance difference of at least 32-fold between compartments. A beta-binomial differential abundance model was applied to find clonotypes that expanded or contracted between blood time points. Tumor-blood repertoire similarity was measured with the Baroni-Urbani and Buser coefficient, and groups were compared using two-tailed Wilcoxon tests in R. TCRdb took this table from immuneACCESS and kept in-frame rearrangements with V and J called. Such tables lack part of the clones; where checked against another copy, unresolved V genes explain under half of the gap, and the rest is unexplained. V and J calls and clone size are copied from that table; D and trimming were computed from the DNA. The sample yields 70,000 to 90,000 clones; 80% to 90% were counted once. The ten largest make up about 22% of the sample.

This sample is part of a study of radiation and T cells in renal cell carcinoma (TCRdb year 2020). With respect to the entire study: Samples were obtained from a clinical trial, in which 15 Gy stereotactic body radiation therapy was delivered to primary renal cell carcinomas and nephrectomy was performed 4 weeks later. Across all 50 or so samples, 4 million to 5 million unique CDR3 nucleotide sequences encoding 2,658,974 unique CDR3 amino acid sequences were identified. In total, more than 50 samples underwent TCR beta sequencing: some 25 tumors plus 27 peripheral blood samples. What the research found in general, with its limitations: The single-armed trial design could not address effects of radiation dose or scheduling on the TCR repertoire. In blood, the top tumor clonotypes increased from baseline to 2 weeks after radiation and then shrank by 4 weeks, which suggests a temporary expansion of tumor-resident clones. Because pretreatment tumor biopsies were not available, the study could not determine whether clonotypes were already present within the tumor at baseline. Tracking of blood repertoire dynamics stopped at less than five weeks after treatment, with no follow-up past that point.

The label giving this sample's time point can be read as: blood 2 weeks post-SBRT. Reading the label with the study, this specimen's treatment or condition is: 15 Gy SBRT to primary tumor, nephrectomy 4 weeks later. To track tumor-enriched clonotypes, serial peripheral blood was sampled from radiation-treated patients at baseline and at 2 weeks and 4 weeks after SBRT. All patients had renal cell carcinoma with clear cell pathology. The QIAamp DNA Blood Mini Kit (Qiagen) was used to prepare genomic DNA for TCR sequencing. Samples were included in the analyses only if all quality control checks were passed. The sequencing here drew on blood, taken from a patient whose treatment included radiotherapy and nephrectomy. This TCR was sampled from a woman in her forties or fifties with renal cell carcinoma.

For the CDR3, the sequence is CASSPALPDTQYF. DNA sequence: TGTGCCAGCTCACCGGCCCTACCAGATACGCAGTATTTT. The rearrangement joined TRBV18 to TRBJ2-3; too little of a D gene remains to name it. CDR3 length: 13 amino acids, cysteine to phenylalanine. This entry keeps only the CDR3 DNA: 39 bases, framed from base 1. V and J lose 3 bases and 4 bases, and a span of 8 bases separates them. Via the germline V gene, CDR1 is KGHSH and CDR2 LQKENI. Reference TRBV18 and TRBJ2-3 proteins supply the regions before and after the CDR3; the full variable domain is: NAGVMQNPRHLVRRRGQEARLRCSPMKGHSHVYWYRQLPEEGLKFMVYLQKENIIDESGMPKERFSAEFPKEGPSILRIQQVVRGDSAAYFCASSPALPDTQYFGPGTRLTVL.